The source of this T cell receptor (beta chain) is a study of CD8+ T cells in alopecia areata. On the study more broadly: Twice a day, 5 to 10 mg of oral tofacitinib was administered to treated patients.

Alopecia areata patients provided lesional scalp punch biopsies and peripheral blood, both collected for the study. This CDR3 contains 14 residues. The V gene lost 0 bases and the J gene lost 4 bases, with 12 bases spanning the gap. Germline CDR1 GTSNPN, CDR2 SVGIG (reference sequence). Findings and limits, study-wide: Shared TCR sequences were less clear between patients than in mice, possibly partly from HLA diversity. There were also resident alphabeta T cells of normal skin sequenced in scalp samples.

On this clone itself: What it binds is unknown.

Extracted from the samples, RNA was reverse transcribed into cDNA to serve as the sequencing template. Produced via immunoSEQ multiplex PCR; TCRdb's table is partial and in-frame only. The sample lists over 150,000 clones, 50% to 70% occurring once. The chain couples TRBV30 to TRBJ1-2; D remains ambiguous. The sequences come from CD4+ T cells sorted from blood, collected at week 0. The sequence derives from a human donor with alopecia areata. CDR3 sequence reads: CAWSVEVKTYGYTF. The CDR3 DNA follows: TGTGCCTGGAGTGTGGAGGTCAAAACCTATGGCTACACCTTC. Drawing the rest from reference TRBV30 and TRBJ1-2, the complete variable domain is SQTIHQWPATLVQPVGSPLSLECTVEGTSNPNLYWYRQAAGRGLQLLFYSVGIGQISSEVPQNLSASRPQDRQFILSSKKLLLSDSGFYLCAWSVEVKTYGYTFGSGTRLTVV.